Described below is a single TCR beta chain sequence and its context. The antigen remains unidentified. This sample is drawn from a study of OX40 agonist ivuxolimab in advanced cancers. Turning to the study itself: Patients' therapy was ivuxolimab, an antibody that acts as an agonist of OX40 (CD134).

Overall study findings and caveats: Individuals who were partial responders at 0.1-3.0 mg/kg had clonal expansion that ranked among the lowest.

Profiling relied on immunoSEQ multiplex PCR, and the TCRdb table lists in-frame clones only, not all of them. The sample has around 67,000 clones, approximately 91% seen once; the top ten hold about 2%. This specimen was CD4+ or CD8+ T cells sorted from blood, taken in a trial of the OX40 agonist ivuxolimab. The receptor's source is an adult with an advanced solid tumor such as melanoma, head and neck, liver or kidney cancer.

The CDR3 is CASSYQANTEAFF. The DNA for the CDR3 is TGTGCCAGCAGTTATCAGGCGAACACTGAAGCTTTCTTT. The chain is built from TRBV6-5 and TRBJ1-1; D uncertain. Trimming cost V 3 bases and J 1 base, with 6 bases left between them. The CDR3 loop spans 13 amino acids. Looked up from germline, CDR1 is MNHEY and CDR2 is SVGAGI.